This paragraph reports one TCR beta chain. Per the study methods: Amplification from reference gene primers served as the basis for estimated nucleated cell counts. The data were produced by immunoSEQ multiplex PCR, yet TCRdb's version contains in-frame clones alone and is incomplete. The V and J calls and clone size are taken from that table; D and trimming were inferred from the DNA. The profile shows roughly 220,000 clones, roughly 84% of them singletons. These data originate in a study of blood T cell repertoires in COVID-19. Study-level information: Samples taken during acute and convalescent COVID-19 were collected in the United States, Italy and Spain. PBMCs, B-cell-depleted T cells, or T cells were the source of the cDNA or gDNA that made up the material.

V dropped 4 bases and J dropped 5; count of bases not matched to a gene: 4. CDR1 is KGHDR, CDR2 SFDVKD, per germline. The CDR3 contains 15 residues. J is TRBJ1-4 and V is TRBV24-1, with 9 bases aligning to TRBD1. This receptor was identified in a woman under 40 who had recovered from COVID-19. Sequences were obtained from peripheral blood. The CDR3, as DNA: TGTGCCACCAGTGACCGAGGGACAGGGAATGAAAAACTGTTTTTT. This gives the protein CATSDRGTGNEKLFF.